This TCR beta chain came from a study of blood T cell repertoires in COVID-19. About the research overall: From T cells, B-cell-depleted T cells, or PBMCs came the material, which was cDNA or gDNA.

This clone was found a few times. The CDR3 covers 13 residues. V lost 0 bases, J lost 4 bases, and 4 bases lay in between. The germline gives CDR1 MNHEY, CDR2 SVGAGI. Original methodology: For nucleated cells, counts were estimated from reference gene primer amplification. The repertoire was sequenced with immunoSEQ multiplex PCR; TCRdb's copy has only in-frame clones and lacks some. For V, J and clone size, that table is used; D and trimming come from the DNA. Seen here are 200,000 to 300,000 clones, 85% observed once, and the top ten hold about 9.1%. This study enrolled people aged about 18 to 100 from about two dozen US geographic areas. Participant reports of clinical history set cohort assignment.

Input material: PBMCs or T cells enriched from blood (not recorded which). The TCR sequence derives from a woman aged 50 to 60 with acute COVID-19. The chain couples TRBV6-5 to TRBJ1-3, with D unclear. CDR3 DNA: TGTGCCAGCAGTTACTCCTTCGGAAACACCATATATTTT. Translated: CASSYSFGNTIYF.